This TCR beta chain was profiled in a study of post-analysis software for immune sequencing data. Study-level findings and limits: Normalized Chao1 diversity was significantly reduced in patients versus controls. The F measure placed samples prepared in the same batch into strongly shared clusters.

TCR beta libraries were prepared from cDNA with unique molecular identifiers. MiXCR, run by TCRdb on the PCR reads, gives a single entry per CDR3 protein. This table has almost 700,000 distinct CDR3 sequences, around 64% appearing once. This clonotype was detected a few times. The antigen is undetermined. What was sequenced was blood. This clonotype originated in a girl aged 2 to 9 with multiple sclerosis.

CDR3 DNA sequence: TGTGCCAGCAGTGAACCGGGGACGGGGGTCGGCTACACCTTC. This gives the protein CASSEPGTGVGYTF. The chain employs TRBV25-1 and TRBJ1-2, with D perhaps TRBD1 (5 bases). V was trimmed by 2 bases and J by 8 bases, leaving 15 bases between them. This CDR3 comprises 14 residues. Germline V gene data show CDR1 as MGHDK and CDR2 as SYGVNS.